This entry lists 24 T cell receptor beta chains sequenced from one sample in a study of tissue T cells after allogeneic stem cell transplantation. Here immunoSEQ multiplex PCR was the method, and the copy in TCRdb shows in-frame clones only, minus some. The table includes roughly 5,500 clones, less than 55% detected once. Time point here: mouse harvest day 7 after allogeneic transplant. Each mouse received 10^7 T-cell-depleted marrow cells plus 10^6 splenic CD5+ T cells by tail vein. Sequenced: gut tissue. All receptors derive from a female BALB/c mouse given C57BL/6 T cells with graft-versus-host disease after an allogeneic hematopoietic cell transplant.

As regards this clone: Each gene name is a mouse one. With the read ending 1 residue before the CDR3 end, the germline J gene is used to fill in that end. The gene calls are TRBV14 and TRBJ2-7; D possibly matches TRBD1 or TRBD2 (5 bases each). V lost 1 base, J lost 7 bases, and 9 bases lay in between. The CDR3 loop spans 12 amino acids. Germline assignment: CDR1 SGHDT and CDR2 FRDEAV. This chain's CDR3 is CASSFTGREQYF. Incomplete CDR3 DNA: TGTGCCAGCAGTTTCACGGGGCGGGAACAGTAC.

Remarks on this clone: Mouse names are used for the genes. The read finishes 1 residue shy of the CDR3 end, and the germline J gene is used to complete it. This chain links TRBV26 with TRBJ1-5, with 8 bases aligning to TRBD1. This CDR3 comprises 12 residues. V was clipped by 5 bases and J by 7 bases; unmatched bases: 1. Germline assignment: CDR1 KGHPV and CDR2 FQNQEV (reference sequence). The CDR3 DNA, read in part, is TGTGCCAGCAGTAACAGGGGGCAGGCTCCGCTT. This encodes CASSNRGQAPL. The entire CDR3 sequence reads CASSNRGQAPLF.

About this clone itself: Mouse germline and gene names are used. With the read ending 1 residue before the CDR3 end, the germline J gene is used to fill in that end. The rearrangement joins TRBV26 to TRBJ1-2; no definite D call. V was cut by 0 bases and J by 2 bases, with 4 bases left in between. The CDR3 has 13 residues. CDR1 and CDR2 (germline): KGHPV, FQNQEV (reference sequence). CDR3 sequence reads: CASSLSQNSDYTF. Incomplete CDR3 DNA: TGTGCCAGCAGTCTGTCGCAGAACTCCGACTACACC. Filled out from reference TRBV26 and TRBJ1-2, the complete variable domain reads NSKVIQTPRYLVKGQGQKAKMRCIPEKGHPVVFWYQQNKNNEFKFLINFQNQEVLQQIDMTEKRFSAECPSNSPCSLEIQSSEAGDSALYLCASSLSQNSDYTFGSGTRLLVI.

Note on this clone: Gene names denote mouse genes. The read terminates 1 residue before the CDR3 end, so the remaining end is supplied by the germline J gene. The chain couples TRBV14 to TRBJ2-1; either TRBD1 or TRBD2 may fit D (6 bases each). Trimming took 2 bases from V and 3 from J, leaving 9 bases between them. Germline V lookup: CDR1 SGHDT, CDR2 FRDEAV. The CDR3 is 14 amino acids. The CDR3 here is CASSLEGGYAEQFF. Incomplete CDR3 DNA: TGTGCCAGCAGTTTAGAGGGGGGCTATGCTGAGCAGTTC.

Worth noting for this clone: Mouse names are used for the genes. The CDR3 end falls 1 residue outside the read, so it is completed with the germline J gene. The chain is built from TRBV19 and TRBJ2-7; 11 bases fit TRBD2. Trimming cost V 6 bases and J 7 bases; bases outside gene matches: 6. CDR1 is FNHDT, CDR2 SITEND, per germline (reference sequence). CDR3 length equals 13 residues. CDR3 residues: CASTQLGGQEQYF. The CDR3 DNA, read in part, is TGTGCCAGCACCCAACTGGGGGGGCAAGAACAGTAC.

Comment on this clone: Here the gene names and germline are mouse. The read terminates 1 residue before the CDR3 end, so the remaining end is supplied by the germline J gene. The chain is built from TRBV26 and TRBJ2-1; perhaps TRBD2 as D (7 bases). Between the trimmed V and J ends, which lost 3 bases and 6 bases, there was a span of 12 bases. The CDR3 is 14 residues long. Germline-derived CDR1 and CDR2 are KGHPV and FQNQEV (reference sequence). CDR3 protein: CASSLGGLSAEQFF. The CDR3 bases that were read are TGTGCCAGCAGTCTTGGGGGGCTTAGTGCTGAGCAGTTC.

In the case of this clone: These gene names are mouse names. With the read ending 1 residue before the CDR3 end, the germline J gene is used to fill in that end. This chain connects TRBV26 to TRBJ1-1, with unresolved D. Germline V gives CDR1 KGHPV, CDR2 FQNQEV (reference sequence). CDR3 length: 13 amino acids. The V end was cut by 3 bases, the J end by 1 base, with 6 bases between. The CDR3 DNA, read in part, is TGTGCCAGCAGTCTTGGAGGGAACACAGAAGTCTTC. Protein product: CASSLGGNTEVF. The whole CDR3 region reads CASSLGGNTEVFF.

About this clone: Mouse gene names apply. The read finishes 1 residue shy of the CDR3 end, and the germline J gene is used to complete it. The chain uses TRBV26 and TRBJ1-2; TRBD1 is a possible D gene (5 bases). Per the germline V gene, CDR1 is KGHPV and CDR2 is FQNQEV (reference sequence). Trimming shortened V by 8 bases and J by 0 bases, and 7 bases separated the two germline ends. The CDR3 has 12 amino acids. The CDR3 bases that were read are TGTGCCAGCGGACAAGCAAACTCCGACTACACC. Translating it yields CASGQANSDYT. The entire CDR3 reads CASGQANSDYTF.

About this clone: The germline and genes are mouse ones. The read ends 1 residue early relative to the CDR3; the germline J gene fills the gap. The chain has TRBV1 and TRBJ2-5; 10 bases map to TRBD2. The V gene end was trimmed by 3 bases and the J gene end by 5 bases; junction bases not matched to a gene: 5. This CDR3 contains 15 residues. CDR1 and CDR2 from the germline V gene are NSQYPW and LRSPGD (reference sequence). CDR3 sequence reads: CTCSAPGGARDTQYF. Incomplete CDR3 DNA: TGCACCTGCAGTGCCCCTGGGGGGGCGCGAGACACCCAGTAC.

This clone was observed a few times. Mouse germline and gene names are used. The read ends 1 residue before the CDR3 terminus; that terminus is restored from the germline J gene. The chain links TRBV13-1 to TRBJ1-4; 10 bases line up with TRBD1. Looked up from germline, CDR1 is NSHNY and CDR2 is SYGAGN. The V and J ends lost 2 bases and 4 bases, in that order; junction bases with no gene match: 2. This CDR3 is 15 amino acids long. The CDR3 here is CASSETGGHNERLFF. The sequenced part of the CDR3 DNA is TGTGCCAGCAGTGAGACAGGGGGCCACAACGAAAGATTATTT. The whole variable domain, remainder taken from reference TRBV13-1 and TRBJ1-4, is EAAVTQSPRNKVTVTGGNVTLSCRQTNSHNYMYWYRQDTGHGLRLIHYSYGAGNLRIGDVPDGYKATRTTQEDFFLLLELASPSQTSLYFCASSETGGHNERLFFGHGTKLSVL.

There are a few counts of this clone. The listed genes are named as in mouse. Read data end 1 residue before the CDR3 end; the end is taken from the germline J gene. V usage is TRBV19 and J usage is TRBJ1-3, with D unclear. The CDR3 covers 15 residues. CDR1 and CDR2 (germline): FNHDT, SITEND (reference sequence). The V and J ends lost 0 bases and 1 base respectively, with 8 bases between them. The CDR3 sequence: CASSIGRPSGNTLYF. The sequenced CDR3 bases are TGTGCCAGCAGTATAGGCAGGCCCTCTGGAAATACGCTCTAT.

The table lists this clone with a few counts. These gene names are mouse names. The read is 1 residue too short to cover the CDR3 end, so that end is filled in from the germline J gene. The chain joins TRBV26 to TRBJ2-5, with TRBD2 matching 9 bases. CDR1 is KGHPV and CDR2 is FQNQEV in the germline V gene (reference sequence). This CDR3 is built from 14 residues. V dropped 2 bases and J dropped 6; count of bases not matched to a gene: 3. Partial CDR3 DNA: TGTGCCAGCAGTCTGGACTGGGGGAGGGACACCCAGTAC. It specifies CASSLDWGRDTQY. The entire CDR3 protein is CASSLDWGRDTQYF.

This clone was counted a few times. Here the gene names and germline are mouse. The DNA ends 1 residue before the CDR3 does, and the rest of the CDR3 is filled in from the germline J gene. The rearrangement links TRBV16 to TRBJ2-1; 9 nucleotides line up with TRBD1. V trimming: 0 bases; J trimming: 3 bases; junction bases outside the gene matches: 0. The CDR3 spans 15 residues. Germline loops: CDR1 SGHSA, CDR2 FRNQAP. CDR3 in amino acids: CASSLEQGAYAEQFF. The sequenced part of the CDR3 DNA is TGTGCAAGCAGCTTAGAACAGGGGGCCTATGCTGAGCAGTTC.

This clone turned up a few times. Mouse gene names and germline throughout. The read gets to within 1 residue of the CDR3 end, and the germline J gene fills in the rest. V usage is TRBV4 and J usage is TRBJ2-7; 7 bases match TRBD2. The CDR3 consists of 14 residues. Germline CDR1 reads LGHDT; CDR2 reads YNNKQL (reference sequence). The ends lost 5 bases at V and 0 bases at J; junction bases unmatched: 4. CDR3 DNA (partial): TGTGCCAGCAGCAACTGGGGTAGCTCCTATGAACAGTAC. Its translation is CASSNWGSSYEQY. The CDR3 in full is CASSNWGSSYEQYF.

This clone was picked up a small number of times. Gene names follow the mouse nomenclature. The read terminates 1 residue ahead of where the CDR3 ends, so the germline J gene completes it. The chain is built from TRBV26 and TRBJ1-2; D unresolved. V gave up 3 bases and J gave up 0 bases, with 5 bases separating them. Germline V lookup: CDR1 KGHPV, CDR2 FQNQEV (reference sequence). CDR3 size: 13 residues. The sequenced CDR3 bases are TGTGCCAGCAGTCTCCGGGCAAACTCCGACTACACC. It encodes CASSLRANSDYT. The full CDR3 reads CASSLRANSDYTF.

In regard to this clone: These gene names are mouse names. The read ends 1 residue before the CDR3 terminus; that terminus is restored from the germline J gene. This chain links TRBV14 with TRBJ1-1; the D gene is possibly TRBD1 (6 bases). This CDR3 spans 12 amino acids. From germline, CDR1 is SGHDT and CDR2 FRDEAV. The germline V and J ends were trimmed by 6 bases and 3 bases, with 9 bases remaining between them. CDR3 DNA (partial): TGTGCCAGCACAGGGACACACACAGAAGTCTTC. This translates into CASTGTHTEVF. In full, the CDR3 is CASTGTHTEVFF. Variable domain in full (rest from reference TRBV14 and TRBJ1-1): EAGVTQSPRYAVLQEGQAVSFWCDPISGHDTLYWYQQPRDQGPQLLVYFRDEAVIDNSQLPSDRFSAVRPKGTNSTLKIQSAKQGDTATYLCASTGTHTEVFFGKGTRLTVV.

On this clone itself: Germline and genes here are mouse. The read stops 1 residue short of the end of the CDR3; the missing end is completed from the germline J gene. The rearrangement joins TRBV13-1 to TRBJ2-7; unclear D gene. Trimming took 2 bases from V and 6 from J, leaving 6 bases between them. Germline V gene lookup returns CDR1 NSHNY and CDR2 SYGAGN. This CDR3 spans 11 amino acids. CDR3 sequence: CASSERVEQYF. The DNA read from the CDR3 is TGTGCCAGCAGTGAACGGGTTGAACAGTAC.

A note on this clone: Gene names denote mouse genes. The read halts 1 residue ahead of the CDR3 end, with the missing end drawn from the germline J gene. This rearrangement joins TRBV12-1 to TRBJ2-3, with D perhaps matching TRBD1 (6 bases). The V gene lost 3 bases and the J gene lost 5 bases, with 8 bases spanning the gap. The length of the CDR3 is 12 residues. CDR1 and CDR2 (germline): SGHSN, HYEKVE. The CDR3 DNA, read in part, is TGTGCCAGCTCTTCACAGGGAGAAACGCTGTAT. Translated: CASSSQGETLY. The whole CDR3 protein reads CASSSQGETLYF.

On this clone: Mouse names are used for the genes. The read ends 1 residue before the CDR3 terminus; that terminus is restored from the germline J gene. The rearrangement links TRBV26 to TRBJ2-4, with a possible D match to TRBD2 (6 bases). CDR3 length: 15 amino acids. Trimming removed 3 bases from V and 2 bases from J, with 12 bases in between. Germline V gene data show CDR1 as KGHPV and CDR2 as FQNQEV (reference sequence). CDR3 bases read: TGTGCCAGCAGTCTCTCCTGGGGAATTCAAAACACCTTGTAC. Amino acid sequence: CASSLSWGIQNTLY. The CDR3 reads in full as CASSLSWGIQNTLYF.

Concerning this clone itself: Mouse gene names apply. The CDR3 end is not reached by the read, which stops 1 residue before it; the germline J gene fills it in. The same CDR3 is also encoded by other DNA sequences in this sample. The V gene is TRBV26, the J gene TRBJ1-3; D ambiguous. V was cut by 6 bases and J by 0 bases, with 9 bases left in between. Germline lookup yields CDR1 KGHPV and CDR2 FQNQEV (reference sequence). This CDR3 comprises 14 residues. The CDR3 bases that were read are TGTGCCAGCAGCCTACAGAATTCTGGAAATACGCTCTAT. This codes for CASSLQNSGNTLY. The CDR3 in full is CASSLQNSGNTLYF.

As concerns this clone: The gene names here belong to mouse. The CDR3 protein is CAWSLDGSQNTLYF. The DNA read from the CDR3 is TGTGCCTGGAGTCTAGATGGTAGTCAAAACACCTTGTAC. The V and J genes are TRBV31 and TRBJ2-4; no firm D call. The read finishes 1 residue shy of the CDR3 end, and the germline J gene is used to complete it. The CDR3 spans 14 residues. Per the germline V gene, CDR1 is GKSSPN and CDR2 is SITVG. Trimming removed 0 bases from V and 0 bases from J, with 7 bases in between.

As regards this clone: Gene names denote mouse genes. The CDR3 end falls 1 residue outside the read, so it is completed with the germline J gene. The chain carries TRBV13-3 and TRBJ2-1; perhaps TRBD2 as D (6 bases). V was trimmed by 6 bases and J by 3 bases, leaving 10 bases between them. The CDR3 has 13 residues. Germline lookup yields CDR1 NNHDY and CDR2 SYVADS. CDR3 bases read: TGTGCCAGCACCAGACTGGCCTATGCTGAGCAGTTC. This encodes CASTRLAYAEQF. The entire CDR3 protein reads CASTRLAYAEQFF.

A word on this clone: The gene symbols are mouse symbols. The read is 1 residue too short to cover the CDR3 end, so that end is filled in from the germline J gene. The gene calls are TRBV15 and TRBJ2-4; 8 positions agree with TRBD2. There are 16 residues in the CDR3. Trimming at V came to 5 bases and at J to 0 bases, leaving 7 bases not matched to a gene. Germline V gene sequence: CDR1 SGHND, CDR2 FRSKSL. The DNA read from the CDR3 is TGTGCCAGCAGTCTGACTGGGGCGCCTAGTCAAAACACCTTGTAC. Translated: CASSLTGAPSQNTLY. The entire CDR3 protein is CASSLTGAPSQNTLYF.

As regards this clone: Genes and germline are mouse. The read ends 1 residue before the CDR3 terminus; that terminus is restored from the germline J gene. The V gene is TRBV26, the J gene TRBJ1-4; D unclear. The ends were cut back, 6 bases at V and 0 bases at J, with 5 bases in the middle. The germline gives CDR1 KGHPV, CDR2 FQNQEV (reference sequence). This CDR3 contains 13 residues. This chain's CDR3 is CASRQVSNERLFF. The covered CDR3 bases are TGTGCCAGCAGGCAGGTTTCCAACGAAAGATTATTT.